Described below is a single T cell receptor (beta chain) sequence and its context. The specificity of this receptor is unknown. No quality values exist for individual bases; no much larger clone is one base distant. From V the trimming removes 4 bases and from J it removes 2 bases, while the gene matches leave 4 bases of the junction unaccounted for. The germline V gene encodes CDR1 LGHNA and CDR2 YSLEER. The CDR3 measures 15 amino acids from cysteine to phenylalanine. Just CDR3 DNA is preserved here, 45 bases in frame from base 1. TCR beta libraries were generated from genomic DNA with the immunoSEQ kit, following the manufacturer's recommendations. Library preparation used a first multiplex PCR with proprietary primers, then a second PCR adding unique barcodes, with bead cleanups after each round. A kit-provided positive control reaction and a negative control reaction were included in every sample batch. The final libraries underwent checking on an Agilent 4200 TapeStation D1000 ScreenTape, volumetric pooling, and quantification by qPCR. Sequencing was performed on an Illumina NextSeq500 with a MidOutput 150-cycle cartridge, and 156 Read1 and 15 Index1 cycles were run with kit custom primers. The pooled library was loaded at around 1 pM, and around 18% PhiX control was spiked in. In the original analysis: Vendor-processed data were analyzed in R, with a clonotype defined as all T cells sharing the same CDR3 nucleotide sequence. In the clone abundance analyses, frequencies were normalized to the 10,000 most abundant clones in each sample. Public T cell clones, which averaged fewer than five per sample, were removed prior to analysis. Tumor-enriched clonotypes and baseline blood-enriched clonotypes were defined as those with an abundance difference of at least 32-fold between compartments. Clonotypes expanded or contracted between blood time points were identified with a beta-binomial differential abundance model. Tumor-blood repertoire similarity was measured with the Baroni-Urbani and Buser coefficient, and groups were compared using two-tailed Wilcoxon tests in R. Here the immuneACCESS table is served through TCRdb, limited to in-frame sequences with V and J called. Missing clones are a known gap in these copies; in checked studies unresolved V genes cover under half, and the rest lacks a known reason. The D gene and trimming were derived from the DNA, and the V and J assignments and clone size from that table. This sample holds some 72,000 clones; 82% were observed only once. The ten largest clones add up to 5.5% to 7.5% of the sample.

Sample time point, as interpreted from the label and publication: blood 2 weeks post-SBRT. The sample's treatment or condition label is to be understood as: 15 Gy SBRT to primary tumor, nephrectomy 4 weeks later. Serial peripheral blood from radiation-treated patients was sampled at baseline, 2 weeks and 4 weeks after SBRT to track tumor-enriched clonotypes. Every patient's renal cell carcinoma showed clear cell pathology. Genomic DNA for TCR sequencing was prepared using the QIAamp DNA Blood Mini Kit (Qiagen). The analyses included only samples that passed all quality control checks. These data belong to a study of radiation and T cells in renal cell carcinoma (dated by TCRdb to 2019 to 2021). Concerning the study at large: Samples came from a clinical trial, in which primary renal cell carcinomas received 15 Gy stereotactic body radiation therapy followed by nephrectomy 4 weeks later. A total of 4,016,671 unique CDR3 nucleotide sequences, encoding 2.5 million to 3 million unique CDR3 amino acid sequences, were found across all 50 or so samples. TCR beta sequencing covered 50 to 55 samples in total, comprising some 25 tumors and approximately 27 peripheral blood samples.

General study outcomes and caveats: In blood, the top tumor clonotypes increased from baseline to 2 weeks after radiation and then shrank by 4 weeks, which suggests a temporary expansion of tumor-resident clones. With a single-armed trial design, the study had no way to address how radiation dose or scheduling affects the TCR repertoire. Because no pretreatment tumor biopsies were available, whether clonotypes were present in the tumor at baseline could not be determined. Tracking of blood repertoire dynamics stopped at approximately 4 weeks after treatment, with no follow-up past that point.

This TCR was sampled from a man in his sixties with renal cell carcinoma. The sequence links TRBV4-3 to TRBJ2-1; 8 central bases correspond to TRBD2. The sample here was blood, taken from a patient whose treatment included radiotherapy and nephrectomy. The sequenced DNA: TGCGCCAGCAGCCCGACTAGCGACCCCTACAATGAGCAGTTCTTC. Its translation is CASSPTSDPYNEQFF.